These T cell receptor beta chains were read from a single sample in a study of T cells in Graves' hyperthyroidism and ophthalmopathy. TCRdb reanalysed the multiplex PCR reads using MiXCR and keeps one entry per CDR3 protein. The sample has some 320,000 distinct CDR3 sequences, roughly 13% seen once. Material: blood. The receptors here all came from a middle-aged woman with Graves' ophthalmopathy. Both conserved end residues are part of each CDR3. The D gene is left open where the match is weak. Expanded clones get a size class; other rows say once, few or many, or leave the size out.

d_gene	v_gene	len	abundance	j_gene	CDR3aa	CDR3nt
.	TRBV28	14	many	TRBJ2-2	CASRKGSNTGELFF	TGTGCCAGCCGGAAAGGGAGTAACACCGGGGAGCTGTTTTTT
TRBD1	TRBV20-1	15	few	TRBJ1-6	CSARDDRGSGSPLHF	TGCAGTGCTAGGGACGACAGGGGATCGGGTTCACCCCTCCACTTT
.	TRBV5-1	15	.	TRBJ1-1	CASSLNTLRNTEAFF	TGCGCCAGCAGCTTGAATACTCTCAGAAACACTGAAGCTTTCTTT
TRBD1	TRBV11-2	16	many	TRBJ2-1	CASSLDGTGRLDEQFF	TGTGCCAGCAGCTTAGATGGGACAGGGAGGCTGGATGAGCAGTTCTTC
TRBD2	TRBV12-3/TRBV12-4	16	many	TRBJ2-1	CASRKGLAGGPYEQFF	TGTGCCAGCAGGAAGGGACTAGCGGGGGGGCCCTATGAGCAGTTCTTC
.	TRBV2	15	many	TRBJ1-1	CASTNWRVGNTEAFF	TGTGCCAGCACCAACTGGCGGGTGGGGAACACTGAAGCTTTCTTT
.	TRBV2	14	many	TRBJ1-1	CASSSRAGVTEAFF	TGTGCCAGCAGCTCTAGAGCAGGGGTAACTGAAGCTTTCTTT
TRBD1	TRBV30	15	many	TRBJ2-7	CAWSGARDRAYEQYF	TGTGCCTGGAGTGGCGCCCGGGACAGGGCCTACGAGCAGTACTTC
TRBD2	TRBV10-3	16	few	TRBJ2-1	CAISDPSGLSYNEQFF	TGTGCCATCAGTGACCCTAGCGGGCTCTCCTACAATGAGCAGTTCTTC
.	TRBV6-6	14	many	TRBJ1-5	CASSYSREGQPQHF	TGTGCCAGCAGTTACTCCAGGGAGGGTCAGCCCCAGCATTTT
TRBD1	TRBV6-1	15	few	TRBJ1-5	CASASNRGRNQPQHF	TGTGCCAGTGCCTCAAACAGGGGTAGGAATCAGCCCCAGCATTTT
.	TRBV27	13	.	TRBJ1-2	CASRFTGNYGYTF	TGTGCCAGCAGATTTACAGGGAACTATGGCTACACCTTC
.	TRBV5-1	14	.	TRBJ2-1	CASRPGGFYNEQFF	TGCGCCAGCCGCCCTGGGGGCTTTTACAATGAGCAGTTCTTC
TRBD1	TRBV28	14	many	TRBJ2-5	CASSGQGGRETQYF	TGTGCCAGCAGTGGACAGGGGGGGCGAGAGACCCAGTACTTC
TRBD1	TRBV24-1	13	many	TRBJ2-4	CATQRGQGSIQYF	TGTGCCACCCAAAGGGGACAGGGCAGCATTCAGTACTTC
.	TRBV6-1	15	.	TRBJ1-1	CASSETWRLGAEAFF	TGTGCCAGCAGTGAAACCTGGCGTCTAGGGGCTGAAGCTTTCTTT
.	TRBV5-1	14	few	TRBJ1-4	CASSSQGGYEKLFF	TGCGCCAGCAGCTCCCAGGGAGGGTATGAAAAACTGTTTTTT
.	TRBV3-1	11	many	TRBJ2-1	CASSMYNEQFF	TGTGCCAGCAGTATGTACAATGAGCAGTTCTTC
TRBD2	TRBV2	14	.	TRBJ2-4	CASSEAGGENIQYF	TGTGCCAGCAGTGAAGCGGGGGGGGAAAACATTCAGTACTTC
TRBD1	TRBV7-9	12	many	TRBJ2-7	CASGRQGHEQYF	TGTGCCAGCGGAAGACAGGGCCACGAGCAGTACTTC
TRBD1	TRBV11-2	16	few	TRBJ1-2	CASSLGSGTGASGYTF	TGTGCCAGCAGCCTGGGTTCCGGGACAGGCGCTTCGGGCTACACCTTC
.	TRBV12-3/TRBV12-4	14	.	TRBJ1-4	CASSSHGPNEKLFF	TGTGCCAGCAGTTCCCACGGACCAAATGAAAAACTGTTTTTT